These 3 T cell receptor beta chains were sequenced from one sample in a study of T-cell reconstitution after alpha-beta-depleted transplantation in children. Unique molecular identifiers were used in preparing the TCRbeta library. Via MiXCR, TCRdb re-called the PCR reads, giving one row per CDR3 protein. In the table there are about a million distinct CDR3 sequences, roughly 29% of which are singletons. The sequenced sample was PBMCs, mostly from graft donor cells, obtained 360 days after TCRalphabeta/CD19-depleted stem cell transplant. The receptors originated from a boy younger than two who had a stem cell transplant for SCID, so the T cells may come from the graft donor.

There are a few counts of this clonotype. The chain has TRBV10-2 and TRBJ1-5; TRBD1 is a possible D gene (5 bases). There are 14 residues in the CDR3. Germline V gives CDR1 WSHSY, CDR2 SAAADI. Trimming pared 8 bases from V and 4 bases from J, leaving 15 bases between. CDR3 in amino acids: CASDPRDLNQPQHF. As DNA, the CDR3 is TGCGCCAGCGACCCAAGGGACTTAAATCAGCCCCAGCATTTT.

This clonotype was detected many times. This sequence joins TRBV5-8 and TRBJ2-1, with TRBD1 identical over 8 bases. With 0 bases clipped from V and 3 bases from J, the junction kept 5 bases outside the gene matches. This CDR3 has 16 amino acids. Per the germline V gene, CDR1 is SGHTS and CDR2 is YDEGEE. The CDR3 coding sequence is TGTGCCAGCAGCTTGGGGACAGGGCAGAGCTACAATGAGCAGTTCTTC. Its protein is CASSLGTGQSYNEQFF.

The chain combines TRBV28 with TRBJ2-3; 7 bases are shared with TRBD1. The junction had 14 bases not matched to a gene; V was cut back by 4 bases and J by 7 bases. The length of the CDR3 is 16 residues. Germline-derived CDR1 and CDR2 are MDHEN and SYDVKM. The CDR3 bases are TGTGCCAGCAGTTCTCGACAGGGTGGTGTTGTTTATACGCAGTATTTT. It codes for CASSSRQGGVVYTQYF.